This entry lists 10 T cell receptor beta chains sequenced from one sample in a study of spatial heterogeneity in lung cancer. Using its own MiXCR run on the 5' RACE reads, TCRdb lists one record per CDR3 protein. The sample includes 50,000 to 65,000 distinct CDR3 sequences, around 8.4% seen only once; the top ten take over 12%. Noted time point: sample taken at primary tumor resection. Whole RNA was taken from tumor, nontumor lung or frozen PBMC; it was then sequenced unsorted. The sample was PBMCs, taken at surgery. The source of these receptors is a female donor with early-stage non-small cell lung cancer.

There are many counts of this clonotype. The genes are TRBV14 and TRBJ2-7; 10 bases line up with TRBD2. Germline-derived CDR1 and CDR2 are SGHDN and FVKESK. CDR3 length equals 15 residues. V lost 5 bases to trimming and J lost 3 bases; unmatched junction nucleotides: 7. The CDR3 loop reads CASSSRLAGVYEQYF. The CDR3 bases are TGTGCCAGCAGCTCCAGACTAGCGGGTGTCTACGAGCAGTACTTC. Full variable domain (outside the CDR3, taken from reference TRBV14 and TRBJ2-7): EAGVTQFPSHSVIEKGQTVTLRCDPISGHDNLYWYRRVMGKEIKFLLHFVKESKQDESGMPNNRFLAERTGGTYSTLKVQPAELEDSGVYFCASSSRLAGVYEQYFGPGTRLTVT.

This clonotype was seen only a few times. The V call is TRBV24-1, the J call TRBJ2-1, with TRBD1 matching over 10 bases. Germline V gene sequence: CDR1 KGHDR, CDR2 SFDVKD. This CDR3 contains 16 residues. V gave up 6 bases and J gave up 4 bases; unmatched junction bases: 8. In nucleotides, the CDR3 is TGTGCCACCAGTAATATCGGACAGGGGGTGTACAATGAGCAGTTCTTC. Encoded protein: CATSNIGQGVYNEQFF.

The chain has TRBV10-1 and TRBJ2-3; D perhaps matches TRBD1 (6 bases). Trimming took off 6 bases at V and 3 bases at J, with 13 bases between the two ends. The CDR3 runs 14 residues. Germline CDR1 reads WNHNN; CDR2 reads SYGVQD (reference sequence). This chain's CDR3 is CASSGGGQTDTQYF. The CDR3 bases are TGCGCCAGCAGCGGTGGCGGACAGACAGATACGCAGTATTTT.

CDR3 residues: CASSPQGQETQYF. The CDR3 DNA sequence: TGTGCCAGTAGCCCACAGGGGCAAGAGACCCAGTACTTC. The chain is built from TRBV19 and TRBJ2-5; 7 nucleotides match TRBD1. The trim removed 6 bases at V and 2 bases at J, leaving 3 bases unmatched. Germline-derived CDR1 and CDR2 are LNHDA and SQIVND (reference sequence). The CDR3 length is 13 residues.

The gene calls are TRBV20-1 and TRBJ1-1, with D hard to call. In germline, CDR1 is DFQATT, CDR2 SNEGSKA (reference sequence). The ends were cut back, 8 bases at V and 1 base at J, with 14 bases in the middle. The CDR3 has 13 amino acids. CDR3 sequence (DNA): TGCAGTTCACCCCAGGCTACGAACACTGAAGCTTTCTTT. It is translated as CSSPQATNTEAFF.

There are many counts of this clonotype. The rearrangement uses TRBV6-5 and TRBJ2-7, with D unclear. CDR1 is MNHEY and CDR2 is SVGAGI in the germline V gene. CDR3 size: 13 residues. Trimming removed 6 bases at V and 3 bases at J, with 12 bases between. The CDR3 spells CASSYDIFYEQYF. In DNA, the CDR3 is TGTGCCAGCAGCTACGACATTTTCTACGAGCAGTACTTC.

Note on this clonotype: This may stem from a read error, because a much larger clone lies one nucleotide away. This chain uses TRBV28 with TRBJ1-1; a possible D gene is TRBD1 (6 bases). The germline V gene has CDR1 MDHEN and CDR2 SYDVKM. The CDR3 totals 15 residues. CDR3 coding DNA: TGTGTCAGCACTCCACAGGGAACCATGAACACTGAAGCTTTCTTT. It encodes CVSTPQGTMNTEAFF.

The rearrangement links TRBV18 to TRBJ1-1; no firm D call. The germline gives CDR1 KGHSH, CDR2 LQKENI. This CDR3 spans 14 amino acids. Trimming took 2 bases from V and 7 from J, leaving 14 bases between them. CDR3 bases: TGTGCCAGCTCACCAATAACCAAAGGCGGTGAAGCTTTCTTT. Protein sequence: CASSPITKGGEAFF.

This clonotype was observed at least ten times. The rearrangement uses TRBV29-1 and TRBJ1-1; the D gene is possibly TRBD1 (5 bases). The CDR3 totals 13 residues. Germline V CDR1 and CDR2: SQVTM, ANQGSEA. CDR3 in DNA: TGCAGTGCTACCCTCACAGGGAACACTGAAGCTTTCTTT. Its protein product is CSATLTGNTEAFF. The complete variable domain, with remaining parts taken from reference TRBV29-1 and TRBJ1-1, reads SAVISQKPSRDICQRGTSLTIQCQVDSQVTMMFWYRQQPGQSLTLIATANQGSEATYESGFVIDKFPISRPNLTFSTLTVSNMSPEDSSIYLCSATLTGNTEAFFGQGTRLTVV.

This clonotype was seen a few times. This rearrangement joins TRBV24-1 to TRBJ1-1; 8 nucleotides align to TRBD1. The ends lost 4 bases at V and 12 bases at J; junction bases unmatched: 6. The CDR3 loop spans 12 amino acids. Germline V CDR1 and CDR2: KGHDR, SFDVKD. The CDR3 bases are TGTGCCACCAGTGAGCGGACAGGGATGACTTTCTTT. It specifies CATSERTGMTFF.